This T cell receptor beta chain was sequenced in a study of cytomegalovirus exposure and HLA in healthy donors (dated by TCRdb to about 2017). About the study as a whole: An earlier analysis of roughly 610 of the donors reported 276 Gb of sequence data and 90 million to 120 million unique TCR beta sequences obtained from around 170 million T cells. Roughly 310 gigabases of sequencing data and approximately 84 million unique TCR sequences were included in an early release covering around 600 HLA-typed donors. Of the roughly 400 genotyped donors, approximately 82% fell in the genetic ancestry cluster associated with self-reported Caucasian donors. The study was designed to test whether signatures of past pathogen exposure could be identified by cataloging public T cell receptors. The study profiled the T cell repertoires of some 610 subjects by immunosequencing and related them to cytomegalovirus serostatus. Along with the approximately 650-subject first cohort, a separate validation cohort of roughly 110 different subjects was used. To predict cytomegalovirus infection status, the study brought together high-throughput TCR immunosequencing, statistical association of individual TCRs with disease status, and machine learning. A later analysis re-analyzed previously published TCR beta repertoires from about 730 donors and added high-resolution HLA genotyping to study TCR occurrence patterns. Rather than drawing on any new phenotypic data, the later analysis identified candidate immune exposures from TCR beta sequences and the way those sequences occurred across donors. An earlier analysis of a few hundred of the donors applied high-throughput TCR beta sequencing to assess whether each TCR beta V gene segment acted as functional or pseudogenic. Donor age, sex, ethnicity and CMV serostatus were collected together with the repertoire data. A later genetic analysis took genome-wide SNP genotypes for about 65% of the 666 donors and used that subset as a discovery cohort. All discovery cohort repertoires had been generated using a single sequencing platform. HLA typing included class I and class II loci at four-digit resolution. Typing coverage differed by locus: A, B, C, DRB1 and DQB1 were typed in roughly 629-630 donors, DQA1 in about 510, DPA1 in some 570, and DPB1 in 472. Four or five DR-DQ haplotypes were treated as single units for association and clustering because of strong linkage in the cohort. Across roughly 420 genotyped donors of the cohort, an average of roughly 200,000 unique TCR beta nucleotide sequences per donor were sequenced, and 15% to 20% of those sequences were non-productive. Overall study results and their limits: In this cohort, only TCR beta chains were sequenced, and detectable features were limited by the absence of alpha or paired-chain data. Because counts were too low, around 17 rarely observed V segments, including chromosome 9 orphons, were left out of the earlier analysis of 587 of the donors. A further reported finding was that TCR beta sequences accurately predicted the HLA-A and HLA-B alleles for most subjects in the first cohort. Correlated functional status among segregating V segments might reflect linkage disequilibrium, but an unknown experimental factor could not be ruled out. At a false discovery rate of 0.05, a later analysis linked around 15,000 TCR beta sequences to specific HLA alleles. The study gave a list of 150 to 200 TCR beta chains associated with cytomegalovirus. A later analysis found that HLA-associated TCR beta chains were more clonally expanded and had lower generation probabilities than equally common non-associated chains. Because HLA typing was missing for some donors at each locus, association tests included only the typed subset. It was suggested by the authors that the approach could potentially be generalized to other disease states and immunological phenotypes. In vitro tests confirmed that a few of the cytomegalovirus-associated TCR beta chains recognize cytomegalovirus antigens. Across donors, most TCR sequences were observed very rarely, whereas some public TCRs were present in many individuals. A cluster of highly shared sequence variants was judged likely to be a technical artifact of the sequencing pipeline. The classifier was reported to diagnose cytomegalovirus status with high specificity and sensitivity in both the original and validation cohorts. In a later analysis, TCR association rates were found to vary across HLA loci, with the most associated TCRs seen for DRB1 alleles and the fewest for HLA-C alleles. According to a later analysis, parvovirus B19, influenza, CMV and Epstein-Barr virus appeared linked to several top co-occurrence clusters. A later analysis found that most CMV-associated TCR beta chains appeared HLA-restricted, with HLA associations seemingly driven largely by CMV exposure. Sequencing depth was assumed to be roughly uniform across donors in the presence/absence analyses, though that assumption may not hold. Assigning TCR associations to individual alleles was difficult when HLA alleles, especially DR and DQ, strongly co-occurred. V-gene and J-gene trimming of TCR beta chains was associated with a missense DCLRE1C variant in a later genetic analysis, and the association was replicated in an independent cohort. Broadly in line with IMGT annotations, most TCR beta V segments showed up in productive rearrangements about 90% or about 30% of the time in an earlier analysis of roughly 590 of the donors. Immune exposure information for the cohort was limited to CMV serostatus. Some IMGT-functional V segments, including TRBV6-2 and TRBV6-3, could not be distinguished by the 87-base-pair reads and were therefore excluded. Compared with the 666-donor mean, donors in an Asian-associated ancestry cluster had fewer N-insertions in productive TCRs, according to a later genetic analysis.

The germline V gene sets CDR1 to MDHEN and CDR2 to SYDVKM. The CDR3 sequence holds 14 residues, the cysteine and phenylalanine included. Just CDR3 DNA is preserved here, 42 bases in frame from base 1. V is shortened by 2 bases, J by 0 bases, and the region joining them spans 6 bases. Library method: the immunoSEQ multiplex PCR assay. For the multiplex PCR, a mixture combining 60 forward primers for TCR Vbeta segments and 13 reverse primers for TCR Jbeta segments was used. Amplification of the CDR3 region of rearranged TCR beta genes was performed with a multiplex PCR assay on genomic DNA. The Illumina HiSeq System was used to sequence the amplified TCR beta libraries as 87-base-pair reads. The authors' pipeline ran thus. In a later analysis, some 80 million unique TCR beta chains were counted across the 500 to 850 repertoires, and approximately 11 million of these chains were shared by at least two donors. To remove PCR and sequencing errors, raw reads were error-corrected and collapsed into unique sequences using a nearest-neighbor algorithm that merged closely related sequences. To assign V, D and J gene segments, CDR3 sequences were aligned to IMGT reference sequences. Each retained sequence needed at least a six-nucleotide match to both a V gene segment and a J gene segment. Rearrangements were classified as productive when the CDR3 lacked stop codons and remained in frame with V and J, and all other rearrangements were classified as non-productive. CDR3 was defined by IMGT convention, running from the second conserved V-encoded cysteine to the conserved J-encoded phenylalanine. The earlier analysis of 500 to 750 of the donors excluded any sequence lacking an unambiguous match to a single V gene segment. In an earlier analysis of approximately 560 of the donors, a V segment was called functional when productive rearrangements were above 56.7%, and segregating when the standard deviation between donors exceeded 5%. A statistical classification framework was built for diagnosing cytomegalovirus status from the catalog of TCR beta chain sequences. In a later analysis, V and J genes were assigned by comparing TCR nucleotide sequences against IMGT/GENE-DB human TR gene sequences. A later analysis assigned CDR3 sequences and most-parsimonious VDJ recombination scenarios with the TCRdist pipeline. In a later analysis, every TCR beta chain was defined by the combination of its CDR3 amino acid sequence and its V-gene family, and reads without a unique V-gene family were dropped. A later analysis removed 592 highly shared, low-generation-probability nucleotide sequences to deal with suspected cross-contamination and a sequencing artifact. In a later analysis, a clonal expansion index for each public chain was calculated from normalized within-repertoire ranks of inferred template counts. In a later analysis, generation probabilities were computed with a VDJ recombination model fitted to out-of-frame rearrangements, and the resulting probabilities were checked against IGoR. A later analysis scored TCR-TCR, TCR-HLA and TCR-CMV co-occurrence with hypergeometric tests, applying a repertoire-size bias correction to TCR pairs. In a later analysis, false discovery rates were estimated by permuting HLA or CMV assignments 20 times. In a later analysis, co-occurring TCRs were grouped using DBSCAN, and TCRdist sequence similarity was added for clustering within HLA-allele-positive subsets. Repertoires with fewer than 30,000 or more than 120,000 public chains, plus five repertoires with anomalous nucleotide sharing, were excluded from co-occurrence clustering. TCRdb stores this immuneACCESS table with in-frame sequences only. Part of the clones is absent; in the studies checked, under half of the shortfall reflects unresolved V genes, and no reason is known for the rest. That table supplies the V and J calls and clone size; D and trimming were determined from the DNA. The sample table shows about 170,000 clones, and less than 90% are seen once. Of the sample, roughly 4.5% falls within the top ten clones.

On this clone: The antigen this receptor binds is unknown. No per-base quality is available; no much larger clone lies one base away.

In total, fewer than 750 healthy bone marrow donors made up the cohort. All cohort members were sampled while nominally healthy, although unrecorded immune exposures were likely present. The donor tested CMV seropositive and was one of the 289 seropositive cohort members. Each donor provided a peripheral blood sample, and peripheral blood mononuclear cells were used for TCR beta sequencing. The Qiagen DNeasy Blood Extraction Kit was used to extract genomic DNA from the blood cell samples. The TCR originated in a woman in her 50s in good health and CMV-seropositive. Sequencing used PBMCs. The chain joins TRBV28 to TRBJ2-3; the D gene is possibly TRBD2, with 5 bases matching. The CDR3 region has the sequence CASSLGGSTDTQYF. The nucleotide sequence is TGTGCCAGCAGTTTAGGAGGAAGCACAGATACGCAGTATTTT.